This is a list of T cell receptor beta chains from one sample in a study of shared clonotypes between healthy human individuals. Profiling relied on immunoSEQ multiplex PCR, and the TCRdb table lists in-frame clones only, not all of them. Of some 2,100,000 clones detected, about 93% appear once; the ten largest clones hold more than 1.5%. Sequencing was performed on naive CD8+ T cells from PBMCs. Receptor source: a man aged 18-30 years in good health. Some clones in this sample may be carry-over from other donors' samples. Both conserved end residues are part of each CDR3. A D gene is named only where the DNA matches it firmly. Size is omitted from some rows. Given values are once, few, many or a class for expanded clones.

CDR3,DNA,size,V,D,J
CASRNPVDGEKLFF,TGTGCCAGCAGAAACCCCGTCGACGGTGAAAAACTGTTTTTT,NA,TRBV28,NA,TRBJ1-4
CASSQDPSGRVDTQYF,TGCGCCAGCAGCCAAGATCCTAGCGGGAGAGTGGATACGCAGTATTTT,NA,TRBV4-1,TRBD2,TRBJ2-3
CSAAGGSNTEAFF,TGCAGCGCCGCCGGGGGTTCGAACACTGAAGCTTTCTTT,NA,TRBV29-1,NA,TRBJ1-1
CAWRGHKGAFF,TGTGCCTGGAGAGGGCATAAGGGGGCTTTCTTT,NA,TRBV30,NA,TRBJ1-1
CASSHAGTSTMGELFF,TGCGCCAGCAGCCACGCTGGGACTAGCACGATGGGGGAGCTGTTTTTT,NA,TRBV4-1,TRBD2,TRBJ2-2
CASSPGWTGVTDTQYF,TGTGCCAGCAGCCCTGGGTGGACAGGGGTCACAGATACGCAGTATTTT,NA,TRBV11-2,TRBD1,TRBJ2-3
CASSIGGFEETQYF,TGTGCCAGTAGTATTGGAGGCTTCGAAGAGACCCAGTACTTC,NA,TRBV19,NA,TRBJ2-5
CASSPRYIGHGSPLHF,TGTGCCAGCAGTCCCAGATACATAGGTCATGGGTCACCCCTCCACTTT,NA,TRBV28,NA,TRBJ1-6
CASSELQGFQETQYF,TGCGCCAGCAGTGAGCTGCAGGGTTTCCAAGAGACCCAGTACTTC,NA,TRBV10-1,NA,TRBJ2-5
CASSDSIAGASSYNEQFF,TGTGCCAGCAGTGACTCTATAGCGGGAGCCTCCTCCTACAATGAGCAGTTCTTC,NA,TRBV6-4,TRBD2,TRBJ2-1
CASSLGERFRETQYF,TGCGCCAGCAGCTTGGGCGAACGATTTCGGGAGACCCAGTACTTC,NA,TRBV5-1,NA,TRBJ2-5
CAWSLGPYNEQFF,TGTGCCTGGAGTCTAGGCCCTTACAATGAGCAGTTCTTC,NA,TRBV30,NA,TRBJ2-1
CASSSRNGAKNIQYF,TGTGCCAGTAGTAGCAGAAACGGGGCCAAAAACATTCAGTACTTC,once,TRBV19,NA,TRBJ2-4
CASSTYGYTF,TGTGCCAGCAGCACCTATGGCTACACCTTC,once,TRBV27,NA,TRBJ1-2
CASTPRSGESYNEQFF,TGTGCCAGTACCCCCCGGTCGGGAGAATCCTACAATGAGCAGTTCTTC,NA,TRBV19,NA,TRBJ2-1
CASSIGPLGPAYEQYF,TGTGCCAGTAGTATAGGGCCCCTAGGTCCCGCCTACGAGCAGTACTTC,NA,TRBV19,NA,TRBJ2-7
CASSRIDNANQPQHF,TGCGCCAGCAGCCGAATTGACAACGCCAATCAGCCCCAGCATTTT,NA,TRBV4-1,NA,TRBJ1-5
CASSSVGVERANVLTF,TGTGCCAGCAGTTCCGTAGGGGTGGAAAGAGCCAACGTCCTGACTTTC,NA,TRBV2,NA,TRBJ2-6
CASRMLPGHFNTEAFF,TGTGCCAGCAGGATGTTACCGGGACACTTCAACACTGAAGCTTTCTTT,NA,TRBV5-8,NA,TRBJ1-1
CASSRTQGDEQYF,TGTGCCAGCAGTAGAACGCAGGGCGACGAGCAGTACTTC,NA,TRBV7-2,NA,TRBJ2-7